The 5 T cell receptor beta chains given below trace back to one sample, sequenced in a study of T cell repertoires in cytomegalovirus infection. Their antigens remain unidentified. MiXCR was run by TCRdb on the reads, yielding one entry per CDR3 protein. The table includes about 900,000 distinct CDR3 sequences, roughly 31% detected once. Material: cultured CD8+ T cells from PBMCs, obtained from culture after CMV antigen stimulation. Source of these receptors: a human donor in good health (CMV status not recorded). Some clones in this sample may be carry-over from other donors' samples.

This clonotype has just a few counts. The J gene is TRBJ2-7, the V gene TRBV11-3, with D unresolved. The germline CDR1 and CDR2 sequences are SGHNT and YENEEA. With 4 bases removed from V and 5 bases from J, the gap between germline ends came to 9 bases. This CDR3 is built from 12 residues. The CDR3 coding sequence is TGTGCCAGCAGCTACCCAGGAGACGAGCAGTACGTC. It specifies CASSYPGDEQYV.

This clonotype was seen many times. The CDR3 region is CASRPWTSENEQFF. In DNA form, the CDR3 reads TGTGCCAGCAGGCCTTGGACTAGCGAGAATGAGCAGTTCTTC. V usage is TRBV6-6 and J usage is TRBJ2-1; 9 bases align to TRBD2. Trimming cost V 6 bases and J 7 bases; bases outside gene matches: 7. The CDR3 spans 14 residues. Looked up from germline, CDR1 is MNHNY and CDR2 is SVGAGI (reference sequence).

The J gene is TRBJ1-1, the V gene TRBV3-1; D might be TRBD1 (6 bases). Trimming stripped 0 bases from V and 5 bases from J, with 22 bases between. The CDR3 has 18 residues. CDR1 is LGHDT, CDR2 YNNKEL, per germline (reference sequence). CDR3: CASSQDFRRWGRGTEAFF. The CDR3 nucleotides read TGTGCCAGCAGCCAAGACTTCCGAAGGTGGGGGCGAGGTACTGAAGCTTTCTTT.

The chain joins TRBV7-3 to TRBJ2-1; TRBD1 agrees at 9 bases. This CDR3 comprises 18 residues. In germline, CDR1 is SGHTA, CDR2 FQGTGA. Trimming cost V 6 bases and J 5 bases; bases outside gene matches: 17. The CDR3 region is CASSNSWTPGTGNNEQFF. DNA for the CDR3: TGTGCCAGCAGTAATTCATGGACCCCCGGGACAGGGAACAATGAGCAGTTCTTC. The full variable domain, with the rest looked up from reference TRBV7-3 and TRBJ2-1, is GAGVSQTPSNKVTEKGKYVELRCDPISGHTALYWYRQSLGQGPEFLIYFQGTGAADDSGLPNDRFFAVRPEGSVSTLKIQRTERGDSAVYLCASSNSWTPGTGNNEQFFGPGTRLTVL.

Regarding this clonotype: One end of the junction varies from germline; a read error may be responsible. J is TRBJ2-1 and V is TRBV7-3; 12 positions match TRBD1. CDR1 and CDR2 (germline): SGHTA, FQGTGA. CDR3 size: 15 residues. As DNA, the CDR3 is TGTACCAGCAGCAAGGGACAGGGGGCGCGGGATGAGCAGTTCTTC. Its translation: CTSSKGQGARDEQFF.